A selection of T cell receptor beta chains follows, all from one sample in a study of T cells in Graves' hyperthyroidism and ophthalmopathy. TCRdb fed the multiplex PCR reads into MiXCR, producing one record per CDR3 protein. The profile shows about 350,000 distinct CDR3 sequences, about 15% of them singletons. The sequenced sample was blood. The receptors here all came from a woman aged 25 to 45 with Graves' hyperthyroidism. Each CDR3 is given without its conserved first and last residue.

v_call	cdr3_length	cdr3_aa
TRBV18	12	ASSDRGGPYEQY
TRBV5-1	11	ASSLQVDTEAF
TRBV5-5	12	ASTYPGGTDTQY
TRBV2	13	ASSRTGLAGETQY
TRBV9	12	ASSNGGLEETQY
TRBV20-1	13	SARDRDLPSQELF
TRBV27	13	ASSLSAGGIQPQH
TRBV9	13	ASSVAAGQYNEQF
TRBV3-1	14	ASSQVRDIYQETQY
TRBV7-6	13	ASSSIPGDGNIQY
TRBV28	13	ASSRLLSNLYEQY
TRBV20-1	14	SARDLDKGPIYGYT
TRBV5-1	11	ASSLAAGAEQY
TRBV6-2/TRBV6-3	14	ASSPGQRLHTYEQY
TRBV19	14	ASSPQRDWDKNIQY
TRBV2	11	ASRGGPSYGYT
TRBV30	12	AWSANLRNYGYT
TRBV12-3/TRBV12-4	13	ASSRDITHSYEQY
TRBV7-9	15	ASSLPTSELSIDTQY
TRBV9	13	ASSVDQTANTEAF
TRBV4-1	10	ASSKDTDTQY
TRBV7-2	14	ASSLESGSFTGELF
TRBV28	12	ASSRQVWHQPQH
TRBV29-1	11	SVASGRANEQF
TRBV27	13	ASSPDTANTGELF
TRBV19	13	ASSLRTSDYNEQF
TRBV24-1	14	ATSDPTQGGTDTQY
TRBV27	11	ASSPLGPFEQY
TRBV30	12	AWGEGTGTYEQY
TRBV2	12	ASSEKGSGNTIY
TRBV13	12	ASSSADGVDEQY
TRBV6-1	10	ASSERRDRAF